This T cell receptor (beta chain) derives from a study of CD8+ T cells in alopecia areata. Study at large: Treatment with tofacitinib (6 to 18 months) was followed by 6 months off drug.

The CDR3 consists of 14 residues. Germline CDR1 reads KGHSH; CDR2 reads LQKENI. With 11 bases clipped from V and 0 bases from J, the junction kept 6 bases outside the gene matches. RNA was extracted and reverse transcribed into cDNA as the sequencing template. Only in-frame clones appear in the TCRdb table, and some are missing; sequencing was by immunoSEQ multiplex PCR. The top ten hold more than 0.7% of the sample, which has about 160,000 clones, about three fifths seen once. This clone was detected a few times. Treatment: oral pan-JAK inhibitor, 5-10 mg twice daily. Sampling of alopecia areata patients yielded lesional scalp punch biopsies as well as peripheral blood. Sorting from PBMCs produced CD4+ and CD8+ T cells.

The rearrangement links TRBV18 to TRBJ2-2; TRBD1 matches 7 bases. Sequencing used CD4+ T cells sorted from blood, obtained at week 4, from a patient treated with tofacitinib. The receptor was isolated from a human donor with alopecia areata. CDR3 nucleotide sequence: TGTGCCGCGTCGGGACAGCCGAACACCGGGGAGCTGTTTTTT. Its protein product is CAASGQPNTGELFF.